This entry describes one TCR beta chain. The repertoire was sequenced with immunoSEQ multiplex PCR; TCRdb's copy has only in-frame clones and lacks some. The sample consists of approximately 120,000 clones, about 88% of them appearing once. The sample originates from a study of blood T cell repertoires in COVID-19. In the study overall: T cells, B-cell-depleted T cells, or PBMCs supplied cDNA or gDNA.

The sample comprised peripheral blood. The clonotype comes from a woman older than 75 with acute or convalescent COVID-19.

This CDR3 is CASSQTNSNQPQHF. In DNA, the CDR3 is TGTGCCAGCTCACAGACAAATAGCAATCAGCCCCAGCATTTT. The chain employs TRBV18 and TRBJ1-5, with unresolved D. The V end lost 4 bases, the J end lost 0 bases, and 7 bases lay between the germline ends. Per germline, CDR1 KGHSH and CDR2 LQKENI. The CDR3 extends over 14 amino acids.